This is a list of T cell receptor beta chains from one sample in a study of Graves' ophthalmopathy and Graves' hyperthyroidism. TCRdb passed the multiplex PCR reads through MiXCR, listing each CDR3 protein once. The sample lists almost 400,000 distinct CDR3 sequences; approximately 16% were seen once. What was sequenced was peripheral blood. These receptors originate from a woman younger than 30 with Graves' ophthalmopathy. Both conserved end residues are part of each CDR3. Each record gives: clone size, D gene, J gene, V gene, CDR3 protein, CDR3 DNA. D genes are given only for firm matches. Expanded clones are given a class, and other clones once, few, many or no size at all.

>once|.|TRBJ2-5|TRBV10-3
CAISTRSGETQYF
TGTGCCATCAGCACTAGGAGTGGAGAGACCCAGTACTTC
>many|.|TRBJ2-1|TRBV11-1
CASSLILVPTRSYNEQFF
TGTGCCAGCAGCTTAATTCTTGTTCCGACCCGCTCCTACAATGAGCAGTTCTTC
>many|.|TRBJ2-5|TRBV12-3/TRBV12-4
CASSLWEQVPYQETQYF
TGTGCCAGCAGTTTGTGGGAACAGGTCCCTTACCAAGAGACCCAGTACTTC
>many|TRBD2|TRBJ2-7|TRBV6-2/TRBV6-3
CASRPSGGTYEQYF
TGTGCCAGCAGACCTAGCGGGGGAACTTACGAGCAGTACTTC
>.|.|TRBJ2-2|TRBV12-3/TRBV12-4
CASSLGSIGTGELFF
TGTGCCAGCAGTTTAGGGTCCATTGGCACCGGGGAGCTGTTTTTT
>.|TRBD2|TRBJ2-5|TRBV15
CATSRGTSGSQETQYF
TGTGCCACCAGCAGAGGGACTAGCGGGTCCCAAGAGACCCAGTACTTC
>many|.|TRBJ1-2|TRBV12-3/TRBV12-4
CASRQGLRHYGYTF
TGTGCCAGCAGACAGGGTCTCCGGCACTATGGCTACACCTTC
>many|TRBD1|TRBJ1-1|TRBV19
CASSQGQGARTEAFF
TGTGCCAGTAGCCAGGGACAGGGGGCGAGGACTGAAGCTTTCTTT
>many|.|TRBJ1-1|TRBV12-3/TRBV12-4
CASSFHNTEAFF
TGTGCCAGCAGTTTCCATAACACTGAAGCTTTCTTT
>.|.|TRBJ1-2|TRBV11-3
CASSLGASGGDTF
TGTGCCAGCAGTTTAGGGGCGAGCGGAGGGGACACCTTC
>many|TRBD1|TRBJ1-3|TRBV6-5
CASSRVGTGAAFGTNTIYF
TGTGCCAGCAGCCGGGTTGGGACAGGGGCCGCCTTTGGGACGAACACCATATATTTT
>many|TRBD1|TRBJ1-1|TRBV5-1
CASSGGQGNPEAFF
TGCGCCAGCAGTGGGGGACAGGGGAATCCTGAAGCTTTCTTT
>.|TRBD1|TRBJ2-7|TRBV7-8
CASSVLPGQGGDEQYF
TGTGCCAGCAGCGTTCTCCCGGGACAGGGCGGGGACGAGCAGTACTTC
>many|.|TRBJ1-2|TRBV6-5
CASSYSTPGNYGYTF
TGTGCCAGCAGTTACTCGACGCCGGGTAACTATGGCTACACCTTC
>many|TRBD1|TRBJ1-2|TRBV6-5
CASSYQGQKNYGYTF
TGTGCCAGCAGTTACCAGGGACAGAAAAACTATGGCTACACCTTC
>many|TRBD1|TRBJ1-1|TRBV6-1
CASSKPGTGNTEAFF
TGTGCCAGCAGTAAGCCCGGGACAGGGAACACTGAAGCTTTCTTT
>many|.|TRBJ2-7|TRBV4-3
CASSQALSPGHSYEQYF
TGCGCCAGCAGCCAAGCCCTCTCTCCGGGACACTCCTACGAGCAGTACTTC
>many|TRBD1|TRBJ2-5|TRBV27
CASSVRQGILQTQYF
TGTGCCAGCAGTGTCCGACAGGGGATCTTACAGACCCAGTACTTC
>many|.|TRBJ1-2|TRBV29-1
CSVGWARGYTF
TGCAGCGTTGGATGGGCGCGCGGCTACACCTTC
>many|.|TRBJ2-5|TRBV7-9
CASSLDLARETQYF
TGTGCCAGCAGCTTAGACCTCGCGCGGGAGACCCAGTACTTC
>.|TRBD2|TRBJ2-2|TRBV7-6
CASSSLPAGGRVGELFF
TGTGCCAGCAGCTCCCTTCCCGCGGGGGGGCGTGTCGGGGAGCTGTTTTTT
>many|TRBD1|TRBJ2-7|TRBV28
CASRGQGGYKEQYF
TGTGCCAGCCGCGGACAGGGGGGATATAAAGAGCAGTACTTC
>few|.|TRBJ1-6|TRBV4-2
CASSRNAVIYSPLHF
TGTGCCAGCAGTAGGAATGCAGTGATCTATTCACCCCTCCACTTT
>many|.|TRBJ2-2|TRBV9
CASSVVGWGPNTGELFF
TGTGCCAGCAGCGTAGTAGGATGGGGACCGAACACCGGGGAGCTGTTTTTT
>many|.|TRBJ2-3|TRBV11-2
CASSLKAGSTDTQYF
TGTGCCAGCAGCTTGAAGGCGGGATCCACAGATACGCAGTATTTT
>.|TRBD1|TRBJ2-7|TRBV30
CAWSRQGPYEQYF
TGTGCCTGGAGTAGACAGGGGCCCTACGAGCAGTACTTC
>.|.|TRBJ2-7|TRBV12-5
CASGLDSGEQYF
TGTGCTAGTGGTTTAGACAGTGGCGAGCAGTACTTC
>.|.|TRBJ2-7|TRBV28
CASSSPLTESSYEQYF
TGTGCCAGCAGTTCCCCCCTTACAGAGAGCTCCTACGAGCAGTACTTC
>many|TRBD2|TRBJ2-7|TRBV29-1
CSVEEEAGAVHEQYF
TGCAGCGTTGAAGAGGAAGCGGGAGCAGTCCACGAGCAGTACTTC
>many|.|TRBJ2-2|TRBV6-4
CASRIGETDGPLGELFF
TGTGCCAGCCGAATCGGTGAGACGGACGGACCTCTCGGGGAGCTGTTTTTT
>many|TRBD2|TRBJ2-7|TRBV11-3
CASSLDSGGEQYF
TGTGCCAGCAGCTTAGATAGCGGGGGCGAGCAGTACTTC
>many|.|TRBJ1-5|TRBV5-5
CASSLGQWVSNQPQHF
TGTGCCAGCAGCTTGGGGCAGTGGGTTAGCAATCAGCCCCAGCATTTT
>many|.|TRBJ1-3|TRBV7-3
CASSPGTSGNTIYF
TGTGCCAGCAGCCCCGGGACCTCTGGAAACACCATATATTTT
>.|.|TRBJ1-2|TRBV12-3/TRBV12-4
CASSGNFYGYTF
TGTGCCAGCAGCGGAAACTTTTATGGCTACACCTTC
>many|TRBD1|TRBJ1-3|TRBV7-2
CASSWGQGDTIYF
TGTGCCAGCAGCTGGGGACAGGGCGACACCATATATTTT
>many|TRBD2|TRBJ2-7|TRBV11-1
CASTADLAGGDYEQYF
TGTGCCAGCACCGCCGACTTGGCGGGAGGGGACTACGAGCAGTACTTC
>many|.|TRBJ2-7|TRBV12-3/TRBV12-4
CASSLNGRSYEQYF
TGTGCCAGCAGTTTGAACGGACGCTCCTACGAGCAGTACTTC
>many|.|TRBJ1-6|TRBV27
CASREETWNSPLHF
TGTGCCAGCAGAGAGGAGACATGGAATTCACCCCTCCACTTT
>many|.|TRBJ1-5|TRBV12-3/TRBV12-4
CASSLLGRENQPQHF
TGTGCCAGCAGTTTATTGGGGCGGGAAAATCAGCCCCAGCATTTT
>.|.|TRBJ1-6|TRBV6-1
CASRPGGYSNSPLHF
TGTGCCAGCAGGCCCGGAGGGTATTCTAATTCACCCCTCCACTTT
>many|.|TRBJ2-7|TRBV19
CASTGTSYEQYF
TGTGCCAGTACAGGGACCTCCTACGAGCAGTACTTC
>.|.|TRBJ2-4|TRBV30
CAWSDPGIWAGNIQYF
TGTGCCTGGAGCGACCCAGGGATCTGGGCTGGAAACATTCAGTACTTC
>.|TRBD2|TRBJ2-5|TRBV12-3/TRBV12-4
CASSLEAGASETQYF
TGTGCCAGCAGTTTAGAAGCGGGAGCGTCGGAGACCCAGTACTTC
>.|.|TRBJ1-5|TRBV27
CASREDRDSNQPQHF
TGTGCCAGCAGAGAGGACAGAGATAGCAATCAGCCCCAGCATTTT
>many|.|TRBJ2-5|TRBV7-2
CASSYVLQETQYF
TGTGCCAGCAGCTATGTCCTCCAAGAGACCCAGTACTTC
>many|.|TRBJ1-1|TRBV28
CASTERVTQDTEAFF
TGTGCCAGCACCGAACGGGTTACCCAGGACACTGAAGCTTTCTTT
>many|TRBD1|TRBJ1-1|TRBV5-1
CASSPGTANTEAFF
TGTGCCAGCAGTCCCGGGACAGCGAACACTGAAGCTTTCTTT
>many|.|TRBJ1-1|TRBV12-3/TRBV12-4
CASSPGSGMSTEAFF
TGTGCCAGCAGCCCAGGTAGCGGAATGAGCACTGAAGCTTTCTTT
>many|.|TRBJ2-5|TRBV12-3/TRBV12-4
CASSRGRGSETQYF
TGTGCCAGCAGTAGGGGACGGGGGTCAGAGACCCAGTACTTC
>many|.|TRBJ2-7|TRBV6-5
CASSFGVSYEQYF
TGTGCCAGCAGTTTCGGGGTCTCCTACGAGCAGTACTTC
>many|TRBD2|TRBJ2-7|TRBV27
CASSLSSLAGAYEQYF
TGTGCCAGCAGTTTATCTAGCCTAGCGGGAGCCTACGAGCAGTACTTC
>many|.|TRBJ2-2|TRBV28
CASSLGGLRAGELFF
TGTGCCAGCAGTCTGGGAGGTCTCCGAGCCGGGGAGCTGTTTTTT
>many|TRBD2|TRBJ2-7|TRBV20-1
CSARTSGANYEQYF
TGCAGTGCGCGGACTAGCGGGGCCAACTACGAGCAGTACTTC
>many|.|TRBJ1-5|TRBV18
CASSPGALNQPQHF
TGTGCCAGCTCACCAGGGGCCCTGAATCAGCCCCAGCATTTT
>many|TRBD2|TRBJ2-7|TRBV5-1
CASSPGLSVTFYEQYF
TGCGCCAGCAGCCCGGGACTAAGCGTAACCTTCTACGAGCAGTACTTC